This TCR beta chain was found in a study of blood T cell repertoires in COVID-19. Whole-study context: Acute-phase and convalescent COVID-19 samples originated in the United States, Italy and Spain.

Per the original methods: By means of reference gene primer amplification, nucleated cell counts were estimated. Clones were read by immunoSEQ multiplex PCR, and TCRdb kept only the in-frame ones, dropping some. The D gene and trimming were derived from the DNA, and the V and J assignments and clone size from that table. The sample holds around 310,000 clones, about nine tenths seen once. Resolution of symptoms, clearance, or two negative PCRs was present in recovered Cohort 3 donors. The V and J ends lost 6 bases and 14 bases, in that order; junction bases with no gene match: 15. The CDR3 has 13 amino acids. Germline-derived CDR1 and CDR2 are SNHLY and FYNNEI.

Sequenced: PBMCs or T cells enriched from blood (not recorded which). This receptor was identified in a middle-aged woman who had recovered from COVID-19. This chain links TRBV2 with TRBJ1-1; TRBD1 matches at 7 bases. CDR3 sequence reads: CASSRRWGQNSFF. CDR3 DNA sequence: TGTGCCAGCAGCCGAAGATGGGGACAGAATTCCTTCTTT.